This T cell receptor beta chain emerged from a study of CXCR4 blockade with PD-1 therapy in pancreatic cancer. Method: immunoSEQ multiplex PCR; TCRdb's copy keeps in-frame clones and lacks some. Of 3,600 or so clones detected, roughly two fifths appear once; the ten largest clones hold around a sixth. CDR1 and CDR2 from the germline V gene are MNHGY and SAAAGT. The CDR3 spans 15 residues. V lost 0 bases, J lost 7 bases, and 16 bases lay in between. The TCR comes from a human donor with pancreatic ductal adenocarcinoma. The sample taken for sequencing was tumor tissue. This sequence joins TRBV6-8 and TRBJ2-7; D possibly corresponds to TRBD2 (7 bases). Here the CDR3 DNA reads TGTGCCAGCAGTTACTCGAGGGGGGGGGCTGGAGAGCAGTACTTC. Translated: CASSYSRGGAGEQYF.